Included here is one T cell receptor (beta chain) sequence, with context. Its cognate antigen is unknown. This entry comes from a study of OX40 agonist ivuxolimab in advanced cancers. Study background: The diagnoses of dose-escalation patients were hepatocellular carcinoma, melanoma, renal cell or head and neck cancer. Findings and limits, study-wide: Partial responders at 0.1-3.0 mg/kg had among the lowest clonal expansion.

CDR1 and CDR2 (germline): MNHEY, SVGAGI. V shed 0 bases and J shed 3 bases, with 15 bases lying between them. The CDR3 covers 16 residues. The data were produced by immunoSEQ multiplex PCR, yet TCRdb's version contains in-frame clones alone and is incomplete. The sample has roughly 23,000 clones, 65% to 90% seen once. The clonotype comes from an adult with an advanced solid tumor such as melanoma, head and neck, liver or kidney cancer. This specimen consisted of CD4+ or CD8+ T cells sorted from blood, obtained in a trial of the OX40 agonist ivuxolimab. This sequence joins TRBV6-5 and TRBJ2-7, with a tentative D call TRBD2 (6 bases). In DNA form, the CDR3 reads TGTGCCAGCAGTTACTCACTCGGGAGTAGCAACTACGAGCAGTACTTC. This translates into CASSYSLGSSNYEQYF.